This record covers a single T cell receptor (beta chain). Its antigen is undetermined. The data belong to a study of shared clonotypes between healthy human individuals. Measured with immunoSEQ multiplex PCR; TCRdb has only the in-frame clones, and not every one. The sample yields 600,000 to 750,000 clones, 60% to 80% seen once. Study-level findings and limits: Of the naive CD4 clonotypes, approximately 5% were shared across a few donors.

This CDR3 contains 16 residues. Trimming took 4 bases from V and 5 from J, leaving 20 bases between them. CDR1 is LNHNV, CDR2 YYDKDF, per germline (reference sequence). Input material: memory CD4+ T cells sorted from blood. Subset in this sample: CD45RA-negative fraction. V gene TRBV15 combines with J gene TRBJ2-5; perhaps TRBD2 as D (5 bases). The TCR was taken from a woman aged 30 to 39 in good health. CDR3 bases: TGTGCCACCAGCAAAGAGCGGCCGTACCAAAGGGAGACCCAGTACTTC. Residues: CATSKERPYQRETQYF.